A selection of T cell receptor beta chains follows, all from one sample in a study of control samples from healthy donors and cancer patients. Produced via immunoSEQ multiplex PCR; TCRdb's table is partial and in-frame only. The repertoire holds about 69,000 clones, more than 75% seen once, with 2.5% to 3% in the top ten. Sequenced: PBMCs. These receptor sequences come from a woman in her fifties or sixties with lung cancer. Each CDR3 is given with its conserved first and last residue. A D gene is named only where the DNA matches it firmly. A clone size is listed for some rows: how often the clone was seen (once, few, many), or a class if it is expanded.

CDR3 | DNA | D | V | length | size | J
CASSLSRGEGNQPQHF | TGCGCCAGCAGCCTAAGTCGGGGGGAAGGCAATCAGCCCCAGCATTTT | NA | TRBV4-3 | 16 | few | TRBJ1-5
CASSLTGSGDDTQYF | TGTGCCAGCAGTCTAACAGGGTCCGGGGACGATACGCAGTATTTT | NA | TRBV6-5 | 15 | NA | TRBJ2-3
CASSEGWGVDFTEAFF | TGTGCCAGCAGTGAAGGGTGGGGGGTAGACTTCACTGAAGCTTTCTTT | NA | TRBV6-1 | 16 | NA | TRBJ1-1
CASRMPGQDTGELFF | TGTGCCAGTAGGATGCCGGGACAGGACACCGGGGAGCTGTTTTTT | TRBD1 | TRBV19 | 15 | once | TRBJ2-2
CASSLDRQETQYF | TGTGCCAGCAGCTTAGACAGGCAAGAGACCCAGTACTTC | NA | TRBV7-7 | 13 | NA | TRBJ2-5
CATSDPRTGDTEAFF | TGTGCCACCAGTGATCCGAGGACTGGGGACACTGAAGCTTTCTTT | NA | TRBV24-1 | 15 | NA | TRBJ1-1
CASGGGGAESENEQYF | TGTGCTAGTGGGGGCGGCGGGGCGGAGTCCGAGAACGAGCAGTACTTC | NA | TRBV12-5 | 16 | NA | TRBJ2-7
CASSKAPGQNYGYTF | TGTGCCAGCAGCAAAGCGCCGGGACAGAATTATGGCTACACCTTC | NA | TRBV21-1 | 15 | NA | TRBJ1-2
CATSRVDRYQETQYF | TGTGCCACCAGCAGGGTTGACAGGTACCAAGAGACCCAGTACTTC | NA | TRBV15 | 15 | NA | TRBJ2-5
CASSSRRANTGELFF | TGTGCCAGCAGCTCGCGGCGAGCCAACACCGGGGAGCTGTTTTTT | NA | TRBV7-9 | 15 | NA | TRBJ2-2
CASSEAARSAGNTIYF | TGTGCCAGCAGTGAAGCAGCGCGGAGCGCTGGAAACACCATATATTTT | NA | TRBV6-1 | 16 | NA | TRBJ1-3
CASSSGLVNTEAFF | TGTGCCAGCAGTTCAGGGTTAGTAAACACTGAAGCTTTCTTT | NA | TRBV27 | 14 | NA | TRBJ1-1
CASSLNPQEQFF | TGTGCCAGCAGCTTGAACCCCCAGGAGCAGTTCTTC | NA | TRBV5-6 | 12 | NA | TRBJ2-1
CASSLGVGAGRYGYTF | TGTGCCAGCAGCTTAGGGGTAGGAGCCGGCCGCTATGGCTACACCTTC | NA | TRBV11-2 | 16 | NA | TRBJ1-2
CASSYDRGTTEAFF | TGTGCCAGCAGTTACGACAGGGGGACTACTGAAGCTTTCTTT | TRBD1 | TRBV25-1 | 14 | once | TRBJ1-1
CASSPGSTNEKLFF | TGTGCCAGCAGTCCAGGGTCCACTAATGAAAAACTGTTTTTT | NA | TRBV28 | 14 | NA | TRBJ1-4
CASSHGELSTDTQYF | TGCGCCAGCAGCCACGGGGAGCTTAGCACAGATACGCAGTATTTT | NA | TRBV5-1 | 15 | few | TRBJ2-3
CASSEDGSSGNTIYF | TGTGCCAGCAGTGAAGACGGGAGCTCTGGAAACACCATATATTTT | NA | TRBV2 | 15 | NA | TRBJ1-3
CASSLGTGDRKKETQYF | TGTGCCAGCAGCTTAGGAACCGGAGACAGGAAGAAAGAGACCCAGTACTTC | NA | TRBV7-9 | 17 | NA | TRBJ2-5
CASGMKGSLDNSPLHF | TGCGCCAGCGGGATGAAGGGGAGCCTGGACAATTCACCCCTCCACTTT | NA | TRBV5-1 | 16 | NA | TRBJ1-6
CATVRELAKNIQYF | TGTGCCACCGTGAGGGAACTAGCCAAAAACATTCAGTACTTC | NA | TRBV28 | 14 | NA | TRBJ2-4
CASSPDGNTEAFF | TGTGCCAGCAGCCCCGACGGGAACACTGAAGCTTTCTTT | NA | TRBV7-9 | 13 | NA | TRBJ1-1
CASSIGRGMNTEAFF | TGTGCCAGTAGTATAGGCCGGGGGATGAACACTGAAGCTTTCTTT | NA | TRBV19 | 15 | NA | TRBJ1-1
CASSFEAGRQTQYF | TGTGCCAGCAGTTTTGAGGCAGGGAGACAGACCCAGTACTTC | NA | TRBV28 | 14 | NA | TRBJ2-5
CASSGDQETQYF | TGTGCCAGCAGCGGGGATCAAGAGACCCAGTACTTC | NA | TRBV7-7 | 12 | NA | TRBJ2-5
CASSRSRLAGTYEQYF | TGCGCCAGCAGCCGCAGTCGGCTAGCGGGGACCTACGAGCAGTACTTC | TRBD2 | TRBV4-3 | 16 | few | TRBJ2-7
CASRVNRNTEAFF | TGCGCCAGCAGGGTAAACAGGAACACTGAAGCTTTCTTT | NA | TRBV10-2 | 13 | NA | TRBJ1-1
CASSQGTNTEAFF | TGCGCCAGCAGCCAAGGAACTAACACTGAAGCTTTCTTT | NA | TRBV4-1 | 13 | NA | TRBJ1-1
CASSFASGTEGNTIYF | TGCGCCAGCAGCTTCGCGAGCGGGACAGAAGGAAACACCATATATTTT | TRBD1 | TRBV5-1 | 16 | NA | TRBJ1-3
CASTQGPGQGNTIYF | TGTGCCAGCACCCAAGGACCGGGACAGGGAAACACCATATATTTT | TRBD1 | TRBV6-5 | 15 | NA | TRBJ1-3
CASSLAGQGVTEAFF | TGCGCCAGCAGCTTGGCGGGACAGGGTGTCACTGAAGCTTTCTTT | TRBD1 | TRBV5-1 | 15 | few | TRBJ1-1
CSPRQGETQYF | TGCAGTCCCAGACAGGGGGAGACCCAGTACTTC | TRBD1 | TRBV20-1 | 11 | NA | TRBJ2-5
CSVIPGQEAFF | TGCAGCGTCATTCCGGGACAGGAAGCTTTCTTT | TRBD1 | TRBV29-1 | 11 | NA | TRBJ1-1
CASSQDRSAGVYNEQFF | TGCGCCAGCAGCCAAGATAGGAGCGCAGGGGTCTACAATGAGCAGTTCTTC | NA | TRBV4-3 | 17 | NA | TRBJ2-1
CASSGSLWAGSGYEQYF | TGTGCCAGCAGTGGGTCCCTCTGGGCGGGCAGCGGCTACGAGCAGTACTTC | NA | TRBV6-1 | 17 | NA | TRBJ2-7
CASSTSTGEAYNEQFF | TGTGCCAGCAGCACATCGACAGGGGAGGCCTACAATGAGCAGTTCTTC | TRBD1 | TRBV7-9 | 16 | NA | TRBJ2-1
CASSRPDTDYGYTF | TGCGCCAGCAGCCGACCGGACACTGACTATGGCTACACCTTC | NA | TRBV5-1 | 14 | NA | TRBJ1-2
CASSQQGADGYTF | TGTGCCAGCAGCCAACAGGGGGCTGATGGCTACACCTTC | TRBD1 | TRBV11-1 | 13 | once | TRBJ1-2
CASSLNVAASTDTQYF | TGCGCCAGCAGCTTGAATGTAGCGGCTAGCACAGATACGCAGTATTTT | NA | TRBV5-1 | 16 | NA | TRBJ2-3
CASSLDPGFNQPQHF | TGTGCCAGCAGCTTAGATCCCGGCTTCAATCAGCCCCAGCATTTT | NA | TRBV11-2 | 15 | NA | TRBJ1-5
CASSIGQPNTEAFF | TGTGCCAGTAGTATAGGACAGCCGAACACTGAAGCTTTCTTT | NA | TRBV19 | 14 | NA | TRBJ1-1
CASSPGSGVEQYF | TGTGCCAGCTCACCAGGGTCCGGCGTCGAGCAGTACTTC | NA | TRBV18 | 13 | NA | TRBJ2-7
CASSPSVLYEQYF | TGTGCCAGCAGCCCCTCGGTCCTCTACGAGCAGTACTTC | NA | TRBV7-9 | 13 | NA | TRBJ2-7
CASSPKTETDTQYF | TGCGCCAGCAGCCCGAAGACGGAGACAGATACGCAGTATTTT | NA | TRBV5-1 | 14 | NA | TRBJ2-3
CASNRGILSGNTIYF | TGTGCCAGCAACCGCGGTATTCTGTCTGGAAACACCATATATTTT | NA | TRBV28 | 15 | once | TRBJ1-3
CASSFSRSEKLFF | TGTGCCAGCAGTTTCTCCCGGTCTGAAAAACTGTTTTTT | NA | TRBV28 | 13 | NA | TRBJ1-4
CASSFRSYEQYF | TGTGCCAGCAGTTTCAGGTCCTACGAGCAGTACTTC | NA | TRBV28 | 12 | NA | TRBJ2-7
CASSQPGTGGETQYF | TGTGCCAGCAGCCAGCCCGGGACAGGAGGAGAGACCCAGTACTTC | TRBD1 | TRBV5-4 | 15 | NA | TRBJ2-5
CASRDRDRDRRQPQHF | TGTGCCAGCAGGGACCGGGACAGGGATCGGAGACAGCCCCAGCATTTT | NA | TRBV21-1 | 16 | NA | TRBJ1-5
CASSFRHDNTGELFF | TGTGCCAGCAGCTTTCGACACGACAACACCGGGGAGCTGTTTTTT | NA | TRBV11-2 | 15 | NA | TRBJ2-2
CASSLAGTYGYTF | TGTGCCAGCAGCTTAGCGGGAACCTATGGCTACACCTTC | NA | TRBV7-2 | 13 | once | TRBJ1-2
CASSLNWGGSYGYTF | TGTGCCAGCAGTTTAAATTGGGGGGGCTCCTATGGCTACACCTTC | NA | TRBV28 | 15 | NA | TRBJ1-2
CASSVDSGDEKLFF | TGTGCCAGCAGCGTGGACAGCGGGGATGAAAAACTGTTTTTT | NA | TRBV7-2 | 14 | few | TRBJ1-4
CASRFTGTSGGATDTQYF | TGTGCCAGCAGGTTCACCGGGACTAGCGGGGGGGCCACAGATACGCAGTATTTT | TRBD2 | TRBV27 | 18 | NA | TRBJ2-3